This T cell receptor (beta chain) was obtained from a study of cytomegalovirus exposure and HLA in healthy donors. This CDR3 contains 13 residues. Trimming cost V 4 bases and J 7 bases; bases outside gene matches: 4. Per germline, CDR1 SGHTA and CDR2 FQGNSA. Both 60 Vbeta primers and 13 Jbeta primers went into the PCR. Profiled with immunoSEQ multiplex PCR; TCRdb holds only in-frame clones, not every one. This sample has fewer than 200,000 clones, with approximately 67% found just once. This TCR was recovered from a woman in her late teens or twenties in good health and CMV-seropositive. Sequenced material: PBMCs. The chain links TRBV7-2 to TRBJ1-1; 9 bases are shared with TRBD1. CDR3 protein: CASSYGQGLEAFF. As DNA, the CDR3 is TGTGCCAGCAGCTATGGACAGGGGCTTGAAGCTTTCTTT.